These T cell receptor beta chains were read from a single sample in a study of regulatory T cells in long-lasting Graves disease. Each CDR3 protein gets one entry after TCRdb re-called the multiplex PCR reads with MiXCR. The sample lists 530,000 or so distinct CDR3 sequences, approximately 12% occurring once. Another study also made use of these data, one on T cells in Graves' hyperthyroidism and ophthalmopathy.

Sequenced material: peripheral blood mononuclear cells (PBMCs), taken at new diagnosis, from a patient treated with antithyroid drugs. The origin of the receptors is a man between 25 and 39 years old with Graves disease. Each CDR3 is given without its conserved first and last residue.

J | V | CDR3
TRBJ2-3 | TRBV5-6 | ASSQLWTGSGDTQY
TRBJ1-1 | TRBV29-1 | SVEWGQVYVMNTEAF
TRBJ2-1 | TRBV12-3/TRBV12-4 | ASSFLQGYNEQF
TRBJ2-7 | TRBV11-2 | ASSFTGTISYEQY
TRBJ2-3 | TRBV24-1 | ATSDLALTVDTQY
TRBJ2-3 | TRBV15 | ATSGKLAGFTDTQY
TRBJ2-3 | TRBV4-1 | ASSQGNFRERDTQY
TRBJ2-7 | TRBV20-1 | SASLAGGTYEQY
TRBJ2-7 | TRBV27 | ASGVAGLAGEQY
TRBJ2-3 | TRBV9 | ASSGILASSTDTQY
TRBJ1-2 | TRBV7-8 | ASSNIGGAKGYT
TRBJ2-3 | TRBV7-3 | ASSSLDSTDTQY
TRBJ1-4 | TRBV5-1 | ASSLYGVATNEKLF
TRBJ1-4 | TRBV5-1 | ASSMEGNEKLF
TRBJ2-2 | TRBV29-1 | SAREGLNTGELF
TRBJ1-1 | TRBV12-5 | ASGLDWGAGTEAF
TRBJ2-5 | TRBV6-5 | ASSLTGFQETQY
TRBJ2-7 | TRBV18 | ASSPGTGNTYEQY
TRBJ2-1 | TRBV6-2/TRBV6-3 | ASSSYSGRLSEQF
TRBJ2-7 | TRBV11-2 | ASGGTSGILEQY
TRBJ2-1 | TRBV7-2 | ASTQGYNEQF
TRBJ2-7 | TRBV12-3/TRBV12-4 | ASSFNGYEQY
TRBJ2-1 | TRBV7-9 | ASRSTGASYNEQF
TRBJ2-1 | TRBV7-2 | ASRPPGLPDNEQS
TRBJ2-2 | TRBV15 | AIQGRGTGELF
TRBJ2-6 | TRBV2 | ASSNRDRGTTGANVLT
TRBJ2-7 | TRBV6-1 | ASTGSYYEQY
TRBJ1-3 | TRBV30 | AFGRRSGNTIY
TRBJ1-4 | TRBV18 | ASSPNPGQFNEKLF
TRBJ2-7 | TRBV5-1 | ASRSTGTGYEQY
TRBJ2-1 | TRBV29-1 | SVEDSYNEQF
TRBJ1-1 | TRBV20-1 | SARSIGVNTEAF
TRBJ1-5 | TRBV20-1 | SAPSGGQPNQPQH
TRBJ1-2 | TRBV19 | ASTQRRAEDYGYT